Following are 30 T cell receptor beta chains from one sample sequenced in a study of blood T cell repertoires in COVID-19. Clones were sequenced by immunoSEQ multiplex PCR, and TCRdb holds only the in-frame ones, with some missing. There are hundreds of thousands of clones in the sample; around 90% occur only once, and under 7% lies in the top ten. Sample: PBMCs or T cells enriched from blood (not recorded which). The source of these receptors is a woman aged 40 to 50 who had recovered from COVID-19.

V is TRBV28 and J is TRBJ2-7; 7 bases align to TRBD2. With 3 bases clipped from V and 4 bases from J, the junction kept 9 bases outside the gene matches. This CDR3 contains 15 residues. Germline values: CDR1 MDHEN, CDR2 SYDVKM. DNA of the CDR3: TGTGCCAGCAGTTTTCGTTCCGCGGGAGTGTACGAGCAGTACTTC. This gives the protein CASSFRSAGVYEQYF.

This chain uses TRBV7-6 with TRBJ2-5, with TRBD2 matching over 12 bases. From germline, CDR1 is SGHVS and CDR2 FNYEAQ. This CDR3 comprises 16 residues. J gave up 3 bases and V 1 base, and 3 bases lay outside the gene matches. As DNA, the CDR3 is TGTGCCAGCAGCTTAGGGCTAGCGGGAGGGAAAGAGACCCAGTACTTC. This encodes CASSLGLAGGKETQYF.

The rearrangement links TRBV6-2 or TRBV6-3 to TRBJ2-7; 7 bases agree with TRBD1. CDR1 and CDR2 from the germline V gene are MNHEY and SVGEGT. V was clipped by 6 bases and J by 3 bases; unmatched bases: 8. The CDR3 length is 14 residues. As DNA, the CDR3 is TGTGCCAGCAGCGACCCGGGACAGCGCTACGAGCAGTACTTC. It encodes CASSDPGQRYEQYF.

This clone was counted once. The chain's CDR3 is CASSAGQVGAEKLFF. The CDR3 DNA is TGTGCCAGCAGCGCCGGACAGGTTGGTGCTGAAAAACTGTTTTTT. The rearrangement joins TRBV9 to TRBJ1-4, with 7 nucleotides matching TRBD1. Germline V CDR1 and CDR2: SGDLS, YYNGEE. V shed 3 bases and J 7 bases; nucleotides not matched to a gene: 9. CDR3 length: 15 residues.

V is TRBV19 and J is TRBJ2-3, with 7 bases identical to TRBD2. CDR1 and CDR2 from the germline V gene are LNHDA and SQIVND (reference sequence). CDR3 size: 15 residues. V shed 0 bases and J 2 bases; nucleotides not matched to a gene: 2. In DNA, the CDR3 is TGTGCCAGTAGTATAGAAGCGGGAACCACAGATACGCAGTATTTT. Residues: CASSIEAGTTDTQYF.

This clone was counted between two and nine times. This sequence joins TRBV7-3 and TRBJ2-3, with a weak D call TRBD1 (7 bases). V was pared by 5 bases and J by 4 bases, with 22 bases between. CDR3 length: 17 residues. CDR1 SGHTA and CDR2 FQGTGA come from the germline V gene. Here the CDR3 DNA reads TGTGCCAGCAGCCCGAGGGGCGGGCAGGGGGGTCCAGATACGCAGTATTTT. This sequence encodes CASSPRGGQGGPDTQYF. The variable domain in full, with the rest retrieved from reference TRBV7-3 and TRBJ2-3, is GAGVSQTPSNKVTEKGKYVELRCDPISGHTALYWYRQSLGQGPEFLIYFQGTGAADDSGLPNDRFFAVRPEGSVSTLKIQRTERGDSAVYLCASSPRGGQGGPDTQYFGPGTRLTVL.

The CDR3, as DNA: TGCAGCGTTGAATCGACAGGTCGGGGCTACACCTTC. It codes for CSVESTGRGYTF. The chain links TRBV29-1 to TRBJ1-2; D may be TRBD1 (6 bases). This CDR3 region has 12 residues. V was shortened by 2 bases and J by 8 bases, with 12 bases between the two germline ends. Germline V lookup: CDR1 SQVTM, CDR2 ANQGSEA.

V is TRBV10-2 and J is TRBJ2-7, with 8 nucleotides matching TRBD2. The CDR3 runs 15 residues. The germline V gene has CDR1 WSHSY and CDR2 SAAADI. The J segment lost 3 bases and the V segment lost 0 bases, leaving 4 bases of the junction unmatched. DNA for the CDR3: TGCGCCAGCAGTGAGTCTGGCGGGAGGAACTACGAGCAGTACTTC. Its translation: CASSESGGRNYEQYF.

The chain employs TRBV4-3 and TRBJ1-4, with a possible D match to TRBD1 (5 bases). CDR1 and CDR2 (germline): LGHNA, YSLEER. The CDR3 is made up of 13 amino acids. V gave up 1 base and J gave up 7 bases, with 7 bases separating them. The CDR3 DNA sequence: TGCGCCAGCAGCCAAGGGGGGGGTGAAAAACTGTTTTTT. Translating it yields CASSQGGGEKLFF.

This clone was found once. The CDR3 sequence is CAGAGQGLRDTEAFF. DNA of the CDR3: TGTGCCGGGGCCGGACAGGGGCTCAGGGACACTGAAGCTTTCTTT. The V and J genes are TRBV30 and TRBJ1-1; the match to TRBD1 covers 9 bases. The germline V gene encodes CDR1 GTSNPN and CDR2 SVGIG (reference sequence). The CDR3 has 15 amino acids. V shed 8 bases, J shed 3 bases, and the junction held 13 bases outside the gene matches.

The chain couples TRBV7-9 to TRBJ2-1, with TRBD2 identical over 7 bases. CDR1 and CDR2 from the germline V gene are SEHNR and FQNEAQ (reference sequence). The CDR3 is made up of 16 amino acids. J lost 2 bases, V lost 6 bases, and 10 bases had no gene match. This CDR3 is CASRPAGLETYNEQFF. The CDR3 region has the DNA TGTGCCAGCAGACCGGCCGGACTAGAGACCTACAATGAGCAGTTCTTC. Full variable domain (rest looked up from reference TRBV7-9 and TRBJ2-1): DTGVSQNPRHKITKRGQNVTFRCDPISEHNRLYWYRQTLGQGPEFLTYFQNEAQLEKSRLLSDRFSAERPKGSFSTLEIQRTEQGDSAMYLCASRPAGLETYNEQFFGPGTRLTVL.

This clone has just one count. V and J are TRBV10-1 and TRBJ2-5, with a possible D match to TRBD1 (7 bases). Between the trimmed V and J ends, which lost 1 base and 0 bases, there was a span of 12 bases. The CDR3 length is 16 residues. Germline values: CDR1 WNHNN, CDR2 SYGVQD (reference sequence). The DNA for the CDR3 is TGCGCCAGCAGTGAGTTGGAGGGGACAGACCAAGAGACCCAGTACTTC. Translated, it gives CASSELEGTDQETQYF.

The J gene is TRBJ2-1, the V gene TRBV9; TRBD1 agrees at 8 bases. The V gene's germline CDR1 is SGDLS and CDR2 YYNGEE. With 4 bases clipped from V and 1 base from J, the junction kept 7 bases outside the gene matches. The CDR3 runs to 16 residues. The CDR3 here is CASSLTYRGSYNEQFF. The DNA of the CDR3 is TGTGCCAGCAGCTTAACTTACAGGGGGTCCTACAATGAGCAGTTCTTC.

The chain has TRBV19 and TRBJ2-3; tentative D call: TRBD1 (6 bases). Germline values: CDR1 LNHDA, CDR2 SQIVND (reference sequence). V was trimmed by 4 bases and J by 6 bases, leaving 14 bases between them. The CDR3 spans 14 residues. CDR3 protein: CASSSTLRGDTQYF. CDR3 nucleotide sequence: TGTGCCAGTAGTAGCACCCTAAGGGGGGATACGCAGTATTTT.

This chain links TRBV7-2 with TRBJ2-1; D perhaps matches TRBD2 (5 bases). This CDR3 has 14 residues. V was pared by 7 bases and J by 6 bases, with 16 bases between. The germline CDR1 and CDR2 sequences are SGHTA and FQGNSA. The CDR3 DNA follows: TGTGCCAGCATAGGAGGCCCCTCGGGCAATGAGCAGTTCTTC. Amino acids: CASIGGPSGNEQFF.

This rearrangement joins TRBV10-3 to TRBJ2-1, with TRBD2 matching 9 bases. Germline values: CDR1 ENHRY, CDR2 SYGVKD. Trimming at V came to 2 bases and at J to 4 bases, leaving 0 bases not matched to a gene. There are 14 residues in the CDR3. DNA for the CDR3: TGTGCCATCAGTGAGCTAGCGGGGTACAATGAGCAGTTCTTC. Its translation is CAISELAGYNEQFF.

With regard to this clone: Other DNA sequences in this sample translate to the same CDR3. The chain combines TRBV20-1 with TRBJ1-2; D call uncertain. V gave up 3 bases and J gave up 2 bases, with 10 bases separating them. CDR3 length: 13 amino acids. Germline CDR1 and CDR2: DFQATT and SNEGSKA (reference sequence). The DNA for the CDR3 is TGCAGTGCTAGTGGAGCGAGAAACTATGGCTACACCTTC. Residues: CSASGARNYGYTF.

This clone was seen once. The rearrangement uses TRBV7-6 and TRBJ1-4; tentatively, D is TRBD1 (5 bases). This CDR3 has 15 amino acids. The germline V gene has CDR1 SGHVS and CDR2 FNYEAQ. V was cut by 1 base and J by 2 bases, with 8 bases left in between. DNA for the CDR3: TGTGCCAGCAGCTTAGTCGGGGGTACTAATGAAAAACTGTTTTTT. It encodes CASSLVGGTNEKLFF.

The rearrangement joins TRBV28 to TRBJ1-2, with D maybe TRBD1 (6 bases). Trimming took off 7 bases at V and 4 bases at J, with 16 bases between the two ends. Germline V lookup: CDR1 MDHEN, CDR2 SYDVKM. This CDR3 spans 14 amino acids. The CDR3 sequence is CASKVAGEGYGYTF. CDR3 bases: TGTGCCAGCAAGGTGGCAGGGGAGGGCTATGGCTACACCTTC.

This chain connects TRBV5-1 to TRBJ2-2; 11 nucleotides line up with TRBD2. The CDR3 totals 17 residues. The germline V gene has CDR1 SGHRS and CDR2 YFSETQ. With 4 bases clipped from V and 8 bases from J, the junction kept 13 bases outside the gene matches. CDR3 in DNA: TGCGCCAGCAGCCCCCTTGGGCTAGCGGGAGGATCGGGGGAGCTGTTTTTT. Encoded protein: CASSPLGLAGGSGELFF.

This chain joins TRBV6-5 and TRBJ2-7; TRBD1 might be the D (5 bases). V was pared by 2 bases and J by 0 bases, with 8 bases between. The CDR3 has 14 amino acids. Germline V gene data show CDR1 as MNHEY and CDR2 as SVGAGI. The CDR3 spells CASSYRGGSYEQYF. The CDR3 nucleotides read TGTGCCAGCAGTTACAGGGGCGGCTCCTACGAGCAGTACTTC.

The J gene is TRBJ1-4, the V gene TRBV2, with TRBD1 matching over 7 bases. The germline gives CDR1 SNHLY, CDR2 FYNNEI. J was trimmed by 5 bases and V by 5 bases; bases with no gene match: 5. The CDR3 length is 14 residues. CDR3 protein: CASSRQGPNEKLFF. The DNA of the CDR3 is TGTGCCAGCAGTCGACAGGGCCCCAATGAAAAACTGTTTTTT.

The chain employs TRBV28 and TRBJ1-5; 7 bases are a match to TRBD1. Germline assignment: CDR1 MDHEN and CDR2 SYDVKM. V lost 5 bases to trimming and J lost 3 bases; unmatched junction nucleotides: 7. CDR3 size: 15 residues. The CDR3: CASSGRTGVNQPQHF. For the CDR3, the DNA is TGTGCCAGCAGTGGAAGGACAGGCGTCAATCAGCCCCAGCATTTT.

The chain uses TRBV13 and TRBJ2-5; 8 bases fit TRBD1. CDR1 is PRHDT and CDR2 is FYEKMQ in the germline V gene (reference sequence). The CDR3 runs 15 residues. J was trimmed by 4 bases and V by 1 base; bases with no gene match: 5. CDR3 sequence reads: CASSLEAGGAETQYF. Written as DNA, the CDR3 is TGTGCCAGCAGCTTAGAGGCAGGGGGCGCAGAGACCCAGTACTTC.

Only one count was recorded for this clone. The chain couples TRBV12-3 or TRBV12-4 to TRBJ2-5, with a weak D call TRBD1 (6 bases). Between the trimmed V and J ends, which lost 6 bases and 2 bases, there was a span of 10 bases. The CDR3 is made up of 13 amino acids. The CDR3 region is CASSYQGQETQYF. Here the CDR3 DNA reads TGTGCCAGCAGCTACCAGGGGCAAGAGACCCAGTACTTC.

V usage is TRBV18 and J usage is TRBJ1-4, with D possibly matching TRBD1 (5 bases). The ends were cut back, 0 bases at V and 6 bases at J, with 23 bases in the middle. The CDR3 is 19 residues long. Germline CDR1 is KGHSH and CDR2 is LQKENI. CDR3 region: CASSPPVGEGRSVDEKLFF. The CDR3 coding sequence is TGTGCCAGCTCACCACCGGTGGGGGAGGGGAGAAGTGTAGATGAAAAACTGTTTTTT.

This clone was counted a single time. The chain recombines TRBV30 with TRBJ2-5; 7 nucleotides align to TRBD1. Germline CDR1 and CDR2: GTSNPN and SVGIG (reference sequence). The CDR3 has 14 residues. Trimming removed 3 bases from V and 4 bases from J; junction bases left unmatched: 8. The CDR3 DNA sequence: TGTGCCTGGAGCGAAGGGGGCCTTTTAGAGACCCAGTACTTC. Its translation is CAWSEGGLLETQYF. Using reference TRBV30 and TRBJ2-5 for the parts outside the CDR3, the full variable domain is SQTIHQWPATLVQPVGSPLSLECTVEGTSNPNLYWYRQAAGRGLQLLFYSVGIGQISSEVPQNLSASRPQDRQFILSSKKLLLSDSGFYLCAWSEGGLLETQYFGPGTRLLVL.

V gene TRBV28 combines with J gene TRBJ2-3; the D gene is possibly TRBD2 (6 bases). The CDR3 extends over 16 amino acids. V was pared by 5 bases and J by 2 bases, with 17 bases between. The germline V gene has CDR1 MDHEN and CDR2 SYDVKM. CDR3 DNA: TGTGCCAGCAGTCACAAGGGACTGCGAGACACAGATACGCAGTATTTT. This encodes CASSHKGLRDTDTQYF.

V and J are TRBV9 and TRBJ2-5; D perhaps matches TRBD1 (7 bases). This CDR3 contains 17 residues. The germline CDR1 and CDR2 sequences are SGDLS and YYNGEE. The ends were cut back, 0 bases at V and 5 bases at J, with 20 bases in the middle. The CDR3 spells CASSVGGGGIGRETQYF. The CDR3 nucleotides read TGTGCCAGCAGCGTAGGAGGAGGGGGCATAGGTAGGGAGACCCAGTACTTC.

This sequence joins TRBV4-1 and TRBJ2-3; 10 bases agree with TRBD1. V lost 1 base and J lost 4; bases outside the gene matches: 8. The CDR3 length is 17 residues. CDR1 and CDR2 (germline): MGHRA, YSYEKL. CDR3 sequence (DNA): TGCGCCAGCAGCCAAGCCCCGGGACAGGGGTGGTCAGATACGCAGTATTTT. It yields the protein CASSQAPGQGWSDTQYF.